The 15 T cell receptor beta chains below were found in one sample sequenced in a study of blood T cell repertoires in COVID-19. Repertoires were generated with immunoSEQ multiplex PCR, while TCRdb's copy carries only in-frame clones and drops some. Counted here are 20,000 to 30,000 clones, roughly 85% occurring once; the ten biggest clones make up 30% to 35%. The source material was peripheral blood. These receptors were collected from a human donor in a cohort sampled during active COVID-19.

The rearrangement uses TRBV5-1 and TRBJ2-2, with 8 bases lining up with TRBD1. The germline gives CDR1 SGHRS, CDR2 YFSETQ. The CDR3 spans 16 residues. Trimming cost V 6 bases and J 2 bases; bases outside gene matches: 9. CDR3 in DNA: TGCGCCAGCAAAGTTCGGACAGGGAGCAACACCGGGGAGCTGTTTTTT. It specifies CASKVRTGSNTGELFF.

The chain joins TRBV5-4 to TRBJ2-7; 11 bases are a match to TRBD1. Germline V gene lookup returns CDR1 SGHNT and CDR2 YYREEE (reference sequence). This CDR3 is built from 15 residues. Trimming cost V 5 bases and J 2 bases; bases outside gene matches: 6. The CDR3 DNA reads as TGTGCCAGCAGACCGGGACAGGGGGGAACCTACGAGCAGTACTTC. Protein sequence: CASRPGQGGTYEQYF. Complete variable domain (other parts from reference TRBV5-4 and TRBJ2-7): ETGVTQSPTHLIKTRGQQVTLRCSSQSGHNTVSWYQQALGQGPQFIFQYYREEENGRGNFPPRFSGLQFPNYSSELNVNALELDDSALYLCASRPGQGGTYEQYFGPGTRLTVT.

This chain links TRBV3-1 (or the pseudogene TRBV3-2) with TRBJ2-7; TRBD1 matches at 10 bases. Germline CDR1 LGHDT, CDR2 YNNKEL (reference sequence). Germline trimming cut 3 bases from V and 11 bases from J; bases unmatched to any gene: 7. The CDR3 is 13 amino acids. The CDR3 here is CASSQDQDRGEYF. In DNA, the CDR3 is TGTGCCAGCAGCCAGGACCAGGACAGGGGGGAGTACTTC.

The gene calls are TRBV5-1 and TRBJ2-6; no clear D. This CDR3 has 16 amino acids. V was shortened by 0 bases and J by 2 bases, with 9 bases between the two germline ends. The germline V gene has CDR1 SGHRS and CDR2 YFSETQ. In DNA form, the CDR3 reads TGCGCCAGCAGCTTGGCCGGGTACGCTGGGGCCAACGTCCTGACTTTC. This encodes CASSLAGYAGANVLTF. The complete variable domain, with remaining parts taken from reference TRBV5-1 and TRBJ2-6, reads KAGVTQTPRYLIKTRGQQVTLSCSPISGHRSVSWYQQTPGQGLQFLFEYFSETQRNKGNFPGRFSGRQFSNSRSEMNVSTLELGDSALYLCASSLAGYAGANVLTFGAGSRLTVL.

V and J are TRBV3-1 (or the pseudogene TRBV3-2) and TRBJ2-7; 9 bases fit TRBD2. The CDR3 covers 16 residues. Germline V gene data show CDR1 as LGHDT and CDR2 as YNNKEL (reference sequence). Trimming took 4 bases from V and 3 from J; bases not matched to a gene: 10. DNA of the CDR3: TGTGCCAGCAGCCCCAGCGCGGGACTAGCATACTACGAGCAGTACTTC. Translated, it gives CASSPSAGLAYYEQYF.

The chain uses TRBV25-1 and TRBJ1-3, with unresolved D. Per the germline V gene, CDR1 is MGHDK and CDR2 is SYGVNS. V was pared by 4 bases and J by 4 bases, with 5 bases between. CDR3 length equals 12 residues. In DNA form, the CDR3 reads TGTGCCAGCAGTGCCTCCGGAAACACCATATATTTT. It codes for CASSASGNTIYF.

The chain combines TRBV9 with TRBJ2-3; 8 positions match TRBD2. J was trimmed by 5 bases and V by 3 bases; bases with no gene match: 5. This CDR3 region has 14 residues. The V gene's germline CDR1 is SGDLS and CDR2 YYNGEE. Written as DNA, the CDR3 is TGTGCCAGCAGCGCTAGCGGGCGGAAAGATACGCAGTATTTT. This translates into CASSASGRKDTQYF.

The chain is built from TRBV27 and TRBJ1-1; a possible D gene is TRBD1 (6 bases). V dropped 2 bases and J dropped 1 base, with 8 bases sitting between them. This CDR3 is built from 14 residues. Germline V gene lookup returns CDR1 MNHEY and CDR2 SMNVEV (reference sequence). The CDR3 nucleotides are TGTGCCAGCAGTTTACAGGGGAGGAACACTGAAGCTTTCTTT. Translation: CASSLQGRNTEAFF.

This clone has a single count. This chain joins TRBV5-6 and TRBJ2-7, with 7 nucleotides matching TRBD1. The CDR3 has 16 residues. CDR1 and CDR2 from the germline V gene are SGHDT and YYEEEE. After removal of 4 bases from V and 1 base from J, the junction contained 11 bases not matched to a gene. CDR3 nucleotide sequence: TGTGCCAGCAGCCCTACCGGGACAGACCCATCCTACGAGCAGTACTTC. Encoded protein: CASSPTGTDPSYEQYF.

This chain connects TRBV3-1 (or the pseudogene TRBV3-2) to TRBJ2-7, with 13 bases matching TRBD2. CDR1 LGHDT and CDR2 YNNKEL come from the germline V gene (reference sequence). The CDR3 contains 18 residues. Germline trimming cut 5 bases from V and 0 bases from J; bases unmatched to any gene: 10. The CDR3 protein is CASSSWTSGGESSYEQYF. DNA of the CDR3: TGTGCCAGCAGCTCATGGACTAGCGGGGGTGAGAGCTCCTACGAGCAGTACTTC.

This clone was detected only once. The chain combines TRBV7-8 with TRBJ1-3; no definite D call. Trimming removed 2 bases at V and 2 bases at J, with 13 bases between. The germline V gene encodes CDR1 SGHVS and CDR2 FQNEAQ. The CDR3 is made up of 16 amino acids. CDR3 sequence reads: CASSLSSIRAGNTIYF. The CDR3 DNA reads TGTGCCAGCAGCTTATCTTCTATCCGGGCTGGAAACACCATATATTTT.

The chain is built from TRBV5-1 and TRBJ2-3, with 8 nucleotides matching TRBD1. The CDR3 consists of 15 residues. V lost 0 bases, J lost 6 bases, and 6 bases stayed unmatched. Germline V gene sequence: CDR1 SGHRS, CDR2 YFSETQ. For the CDR3, the DNA is TGCGCCAGCAGCTTGGGGGACAGGAATTATGATACGCAGTATTTT. It is translated as CASSLGDRNYDTQYF.

This clone has only a few counts. The V and J genes are TRBV30 and TRBJ1-1; TRBD1 might be the D (5 bases). This CDR3 contains 12 residues. CDR1 and CDR2 from the germline V gene are GTSNPN and SVGIG (reference sequence). Trimming pared 3 bases from V and 6 bases from J, leaving 11 bases between. The CDR3 spells CAWSRVGAEAFF. CDR3 bases: TGTGCCTGGAGCAGGGTGGGTGCTGAAGCTTTCTTT.

The rearrangement joins TRBV18 to TRBJ1-5; D possibly corresponds to TRBD1 (6 bases). This CDR3 is 14 amino acids long. With 4 bases removed from V and 2 bases from J, the gap between germline ends came to 9 bases. The germline V gene has CDR1 KGHSH and CDR2 LQKENI. The CDR3 nucleotides are TGTGCCAGCTCACAGGGGGTTGGCAATCAGCCCCAGCATTTT. As protein: CASSQGVGNQPQHF.

The chain carries TRBV12-5 and TRBJ1-2; 9 bases line up with TRBD1. V shed 5 bases, J shed 2 bases, and the junction held 3 bases outside the gene matches. Per germline, CDR1 LGHNT and CDR2 FRNRAP. There are 14 residues in the CDR3. The CDR3 bases are TGTGCTAGTGGTCAAACAGGGGGCAACTATGGCTACACCTTC. It codes for CASGQTGGNYGYTF. Complete variable domain (other parts from reference TRBV12-5 and TRBJ1-2): DARVTQTPRHKVTEMGQEVTMRCQPILGHNTVFWYRQTMMQGLELLAYFRNRAPLDDSGMPKDRFSAEMPDATLATLKIQPSEPRDSAVYFCASGQTGGNYGYTFGSGTRLTVV.